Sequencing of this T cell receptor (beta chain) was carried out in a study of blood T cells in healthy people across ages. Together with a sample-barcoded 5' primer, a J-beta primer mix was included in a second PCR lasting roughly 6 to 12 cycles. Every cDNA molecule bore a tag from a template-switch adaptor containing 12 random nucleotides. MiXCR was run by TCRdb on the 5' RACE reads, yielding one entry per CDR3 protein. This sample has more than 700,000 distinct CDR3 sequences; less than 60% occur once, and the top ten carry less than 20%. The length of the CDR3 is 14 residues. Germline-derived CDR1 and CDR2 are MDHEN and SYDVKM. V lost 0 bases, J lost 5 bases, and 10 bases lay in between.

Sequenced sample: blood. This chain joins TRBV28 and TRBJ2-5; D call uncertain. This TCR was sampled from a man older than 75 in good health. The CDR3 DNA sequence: TGTGCCAGCAGTTTATGGCCTCCCGGGGAGACCCAGTACTTC. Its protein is CASSLWPPGETQYF.